This T cell receptor beta chain was recorded in a study of T cell changes during pregnancy in multiple sclerosis. Trimming shortened V by 6 bases and J by 1 base, and 9 bases separated the two germline ends. The CDR3 is made up of 13 amino acids. CDR1 and CDR2 (germline): MNHEY, SVGAGI. The repertoire was sequenced with immunoSEQ multiplex PCR; TCRdb's copy has only in-frame clones and lacks some. Here the sample spans some 100,000 clones, over 80% being singletons. This chain links TRBV6-5 with TRBJ1-2; the D gene is possibly TRBD1 (5 bases). Sequenced here: peripheral blood, sampled after pregnancy. The TCR was taken from a female donor with multiple sclerosis, enrolled in a pregnancy study. For the CDR3, the DNA is TGTGCCAGCAGGGGGGACTTTAACTATGGCTACACCTTC. Its protein product is CASRGDFNYGYTF.